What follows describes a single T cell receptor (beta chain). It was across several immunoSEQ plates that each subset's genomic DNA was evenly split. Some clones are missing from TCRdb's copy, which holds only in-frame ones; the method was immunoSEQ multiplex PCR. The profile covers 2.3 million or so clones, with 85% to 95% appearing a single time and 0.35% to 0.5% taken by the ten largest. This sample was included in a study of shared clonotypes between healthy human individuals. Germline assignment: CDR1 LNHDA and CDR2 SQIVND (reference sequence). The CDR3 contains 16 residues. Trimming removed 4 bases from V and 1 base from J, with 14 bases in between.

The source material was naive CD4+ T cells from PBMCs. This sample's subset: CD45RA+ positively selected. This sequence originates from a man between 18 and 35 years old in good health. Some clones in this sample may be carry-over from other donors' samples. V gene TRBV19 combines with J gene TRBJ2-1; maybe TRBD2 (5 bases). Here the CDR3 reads CASSSPPGFSYNEQFF. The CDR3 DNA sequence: TGTGCCAGTAGTAGCCCCCCGGGGTTTTCCTACAATGAGCAGTTCTTC.